This TCR beta chain originates from a study of T-cell memory formation after mild COVID-19. Turning to the study itself: Clusters of TCRs were largely donor specific. Overall study findings and caveats: CD4+ clones that contracted lay mainly in CM and EM; CD8+ ones lay in EMRA. Day 15 to 85 contracting clones showed balanced CD4/CD8; later expanders leaned CD4+. Pre-infection memory contained some responding clones, which suggested that cross-reactive memory had joined.

V was trimmed by 3 bases and J by 0 bases, leaving 12 bases between them. The germline V gene encodes CDR1 DFQATT and CDR2 SNEGSKA (reference sequence). The CDR3 runs to 14 residues. As concerns this clonotype: Its target is unknown.

TCRdb passed the 5' RACE reads through MiXCR, listing each CDR3 protein once. Of roughly 250,000 distinct CDR3 sequences listed, about 16% were seen once; the top ten hold roughly 3.6%. The clonotype comes from a man aged 18 to 35 who had mild COVID-19 (a few samples of this study predate the infection). Cell type and time point are not known. Input material: PBMCs or a T cell subset sorted from them (not recorded which). The chain uses TRBV20-1 and TRBJ2-7, with D possibly TRBD1 on 6 matching bases. In DNA form, the CDR3 reads TGCAGTGCTAGTGCAGGGGCCGGCTCCTACGAGCAGTACTTC. Amino acids: CSASAGAGSYEQYF.